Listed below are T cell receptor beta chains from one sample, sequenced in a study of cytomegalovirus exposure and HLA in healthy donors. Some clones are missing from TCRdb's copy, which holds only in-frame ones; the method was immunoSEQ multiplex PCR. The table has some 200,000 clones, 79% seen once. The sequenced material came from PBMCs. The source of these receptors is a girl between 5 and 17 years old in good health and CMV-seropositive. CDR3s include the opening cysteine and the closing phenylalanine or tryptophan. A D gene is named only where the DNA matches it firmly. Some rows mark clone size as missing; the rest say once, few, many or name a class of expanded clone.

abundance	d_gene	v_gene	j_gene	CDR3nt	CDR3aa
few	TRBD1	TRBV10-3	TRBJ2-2	TGTGCCATCAGTGGGACAGGGGGTGAGATCGGGGAGCTGTTTTTT	CAISGTGGEIGELFF
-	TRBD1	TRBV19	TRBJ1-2	TGTGCCAGTAGTGGGACAGGGAGAGGCTACACCTTC	CASSGTGRGYTF
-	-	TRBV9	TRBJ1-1	TGTGCCAGCACCCCCGGGGGGGGGAGTTTTATGAACACTGAAGCTTTCTTT	CASTPGGGSFMNTEAFF
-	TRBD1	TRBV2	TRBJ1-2	TGTGCCAGCACTATCACCGGGACAGGGGGAGTATACGGCTACACCTTC	CASTITGTGGVYGYTF
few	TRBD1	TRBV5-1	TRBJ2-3	TGCGCCAGCAGCCTTGGGGGGACAGGGTGGGCAGATACGCAGTATTTT	CASSLGGTGWADTQYF
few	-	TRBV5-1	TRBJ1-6	TGCGCCAGCAGCTTGGCTGGCAGTGGGGCGTCACCCCTCCACTTT	CASSLAGSGASPLHF
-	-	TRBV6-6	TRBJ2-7	TGTGCCAGCAGACAGGACGTTTCCTACGAGCAGTACTTC	CASRQDVSYEQYF
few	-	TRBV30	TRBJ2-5	TGTGCCTGGAGTGCCTTAACAGGGCTGACAGAGACCCAGTACTTC	CAWSALTGLTETQYF
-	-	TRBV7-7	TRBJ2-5	TGTGCCAGCAGCTCCTTAGCCCAAGAGACCCAGTACTTC	CASSSLAQETQYF
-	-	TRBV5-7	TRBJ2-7	TGTGCCAGCAGCTACCAATTTCAGGGGCCTCAATTCTACGAGCAGTACTTC	CASSYQFQGPQFYEQYF
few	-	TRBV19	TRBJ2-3	TGTGCCAGTAGCGGGGGAAGCACAGATACGCAGTATTTT	CASSGGSTDTQYF
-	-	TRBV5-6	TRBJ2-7	TGTGCCAGCAGCTCCTACAGGAGCTCCTACGAGCAGTACTTC	CASSSYRSSYEQYF
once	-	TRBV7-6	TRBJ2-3	TGTGCCAGCAGCCCAAGGGGGACACGGACGGATACGCAGTATTTT	CASSPRGTRTDTQYF
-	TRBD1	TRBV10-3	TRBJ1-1	TGTGCCATCCGGGCGGGACAGGGGGCATTTGAAGCTTTCTTT	CAIRAGQGAFEAFF
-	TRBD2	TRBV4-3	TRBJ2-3	TGCGCCAGCAGCGGAGGACTAGGCACAGATACGCAGTATTTT	CASSGGLGTDTQYF
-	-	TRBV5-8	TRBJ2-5	TGTGCCAGCAGCGCGAGACAGGTGTACCAAGAGACCCAGTACTTC	CASSARQVYQETQYF
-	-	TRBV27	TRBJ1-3	TGTGCCAGCAGTTTAGCCCCAGGGGACTCTGGAAACACCATATATTTT	CASSLAPGDSGNTIYF
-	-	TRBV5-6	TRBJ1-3	TGTGCCAGCAGCTTGGCCTGGGGGGTCACTGGAAACACCATATATTTT	CASSLAWGVTGNTIYF
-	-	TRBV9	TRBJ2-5	TGTGCCAGCAGCGTAGGGGGGCCAGAGACCCAGTACTTC	CASSVGGPETQYF
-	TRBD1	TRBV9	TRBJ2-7	TGTGCCAGCAGCGTAGGGGACAGGGCCTCTGAGCAGTACTTC	CASSVGDRASEQYF
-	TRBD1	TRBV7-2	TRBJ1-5	TGTGCCAGCAGCTCCGGGGGGACAGGGGTCAGATATAGCAATCAGCCCCAGCATTTT	CASSSGGTGVRYSNQPQHF
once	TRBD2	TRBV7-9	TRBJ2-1	TGTGCCAGCAGCTTAGAAACTAGCGGGGACTACAATGAGCAGTTCTTC	CASSLETSGDYNEQFF
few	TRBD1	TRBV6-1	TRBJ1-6	TGTGCCAGTGGGCAACAGACAGGGGAAGGGGCCCTCCACTTT	CASGQQTGEGALHF
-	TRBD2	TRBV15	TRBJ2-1	TGTGCCACCAGCAGAGATTCTCCGGGGGGGGCCTACAATGAGCAGTTCTTC	CATSRDSPGGAYNEQFF
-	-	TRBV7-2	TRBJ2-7	TGTGCCAGCAGCTTGGAGGGGGGGCGGTACGAGCAGTACTTC	CASSLEGGRYEQYF
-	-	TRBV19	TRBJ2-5	TGTGCCAGTAGTAAAACCCCGCCAGGGGGGTCAGAGACCCAGTACTTC	CASSKTPPGGSETQYF
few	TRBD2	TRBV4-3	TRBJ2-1	TGCGCCAGCAGCCAAGATGGGGGGGGCTCCTACAATGAGCAGTTCTTC	CASSQDGGGSYNEQFF
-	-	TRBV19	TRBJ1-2	TGTGCCAGTAGTCAGGACAGCCGAATGTATGGCTACACCTTC	CASSQDSRMYGYTF
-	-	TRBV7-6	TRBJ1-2	TGTGCCAGCAGCGCCCGGGTGGCAGCCTATGGCTACACCTTC	CASSARVAAYGYTF
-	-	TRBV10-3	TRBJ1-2	TGTGCCATCAGTGACTCGTTTTGGACTGGCGGCTACACCTTC	CAISDSFWTGGYTF
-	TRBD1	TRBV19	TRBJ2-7	TGTGCCAGTAGTCCCCAGACAGGGGGCGAATACGAGCAGTACTTC	CASSPQTGGEYEQYF
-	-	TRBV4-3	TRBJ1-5	TGCGCCAGCAGCCAAGATCCAGGGTATAGCAATCAGCCCCAGCATTTT	CASSQDPGYSNQPQHF
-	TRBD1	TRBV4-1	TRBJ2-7	TGCGCCAGCAGCCACGCCGGGACAGGGGGCACCAGGAGCTCCTACGAGCAGTACTTC	CASSHAGTGGTRSSYEQYF
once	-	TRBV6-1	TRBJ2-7	TGTGCCAGCATTATCGGGACACACGCCTACGAGCAGTACTTC	CASIIGTHAYEQYF
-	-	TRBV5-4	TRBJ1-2	TGTGCCAGCAGCTTTATGGGAGGGGCGGGGGGCTACACCTTC	CASSFMGGAGGYTF
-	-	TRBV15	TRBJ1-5	TGTGCCACCAGCAGAGTCAAGGGGGATCAGCCCCAGCATTTT	CATSRVKGDQPQHF
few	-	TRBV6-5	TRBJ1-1	TGTGCCAGCAGTTACGCGGGATCGAGGGCGGACACTGAAGCTTTCTTT	CASSYAGSRADTEAFF
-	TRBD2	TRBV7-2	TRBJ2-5	TGTGCCAGCAGCCCCAGAGGGACTAGCGGGGGGGCGCGAGAGACCCAGTACTTC	CASSPRGTSGGARETQYF
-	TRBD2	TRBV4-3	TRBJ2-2	TGCGCCAGCAGCCGACCGACAGCAGCGGGGGTTACCGGGGAGCTGTTTTTT	CASSRPTAAGVTGELFF
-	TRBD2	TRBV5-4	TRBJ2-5	TGTGCCAGCAGCTTGCCTAGCGGGGGGGCAGAGACCCAGTACTTC	CASSLPSGGAETQYF
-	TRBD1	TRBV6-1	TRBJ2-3	TGTGCCAGCAGTGCAGACCAGGGGGCGTCAGATACGCAGTATTTT	CASSADQGASDTQYF
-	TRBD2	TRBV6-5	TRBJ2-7	TGTGCCAGCAGTTACTCGGCGGGGGGGTACGAGCAGTACTTC	CASSYSAGGYEQYF
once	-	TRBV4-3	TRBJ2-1	TGCGCCAGCAGCCAAGAACGGGGAGCCAATGAGCAGTTCTTC	CASSQERGANEQFF
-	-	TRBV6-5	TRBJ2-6	TGTGCCAGCAGTTCTTCTCTGGCCAACGTCCTGACTTTC	CASSSSLANVLTF
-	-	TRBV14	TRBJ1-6	TGTGCCAGCAGCCAAGAAACAGTATATTCACCCCTCCACTTT	CASSQETVYSPLHF
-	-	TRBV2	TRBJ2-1	TGTGCCAGCAGGCGGGGCCCGAAATACAATGAGCAGTTCTTC	CASRRGPKYNEQFF
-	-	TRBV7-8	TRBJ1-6	TGTGCCAGCAGCTTAACCCGGGACACCGGAAGGGGTACTTCACCCCTCCACTTT	CASSLTRDTGRGTSPLHF
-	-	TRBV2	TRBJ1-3	TGTGCCAGCACCCAAATGGGCAGTAACTCTGGAAACACCATATATTTT	CASTQMGSNSGNTIYF
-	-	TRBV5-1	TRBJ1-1	TGCGCCAGCAGCTTGTCCCGGGACACTGAAGCTTTCTTT	CASSLSRDTEAFF
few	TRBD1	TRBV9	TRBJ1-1	TGTGCCAGCAGCGCCTCAGGGGGCAGGACTGAAGCTTTCTTT	CASSASGGRTEAFF
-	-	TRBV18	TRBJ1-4	TGTGCCAGCTCACTCCTCCGGGAGGGTTCAACTAATGAAAAACTGTTTTTT	CASSLLREGSTNEKLFF
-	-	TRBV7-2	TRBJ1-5	TGTGCCAGCAGCCGCGAGGCCGGATATCAGCCCCAGCATTTT	CASSREAGYQPQHF
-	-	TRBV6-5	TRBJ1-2	TGTGCCAGCAGTTACGGGAGGGGCGCCACCTATGGCTACACCTTC	CASSYGRGATYGYTF
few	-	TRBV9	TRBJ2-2	TGTGCCAGCAGCGTAGAGGGGACCCGGGGGGGGGAGCTGTTTTTT	CASSVEGTRGGELFF